This T cell receptor beta chain stems from a study of shared clonotypes between healthy human individuals. Several immunoSEQ 96-well plates shared each subset's DNA, each plate a replicate. Sequencing was performed with immunoSEQ multiplex PCR; in TCRdb, only in-frame clones are kept and a portion is missing. Of over 2,000,000 clones detected, 85% to 95% appear once; the ten largest clones hold about 1.7%. Study results and limitations: Non-shared clonotypes displayed generation probabilities falling below those of clonotypes present in all four donors.

This CDR3 comprises 15 residues. Trimming removed 4 bases from V and 8 bases from J, with 19 bases in between. Germline-derived CDR1 and CDR2 are SGDLS and YYNGEE. About this clone: Antigen: not known.

Naive CD8 cells comprised CD45RO-negative, CCR7-positively selected cells, excluding terminally differentiated effector memory CD45RA+ cells. Sample: naive CD8+ T cells from PBMCs. The chain employs TRBV9 and TRBJ2-4; tentatively, D is TRBD1 or TRBD2 (5 bases each). The origin of this receptor is a man younger than 30 in good health. Some clones in this sample may be carry-over from other donors' samples. The CDR3: CASSTEGRLQDIQYF. CDR3 nucleotide sequence: TGTGCCAGCAGCACCGAGGGGCGGCTACAGGACATTCAGTACTTC. Full variable domain (remainder filled in from reference TRBV9 and TRBJ2-4): DSGVTQTPKHLITATGQRVTLRCSPRSGDLSVYWYQQSLDQGLQFLIQYYNGEERAKGNILERFSAQQFPDLHSELNLSSLELGDSALYFCASSTEGRLQDIQYFGAGTRLSVL.